This T cell receptor (beta chain) was recorded in a study of identical twins. General study findings and limits: The study found weaker excess twin sharing in beta out-of-frame sequences. Excess low generation probability was seen in twin-shared out-of-frame alpha sequences.

cDNA molecules carried unique molecular identifiers, and template switching added a universal primer site. TCRdb re-called the 5' RACE reads with MiXCR, one entry per CDR3 protein. The repertoire holds about 1.7 million distinct CDR3 sequences, with less than 35% as singletons. Concerning this clonotype itself: What it binds is unknown.

This TCR came from a newborn girl in good health. Sequencing was carried out using cord blood.

CDR3 nucleotide sequence: TGTGCCAGCTACTTGGGGAGTGAAGCTTTCTTT. This codes for CASYLGSEAFF. This chain uses TRBV5-6 with TRBJ1-1; D remains unclear. Per germline, CDR1 SGHDT and CDR2 YYEEEE. Trimming removed 7 bases at V and 7 bases at J, with 11 bases between. This CDR3 spans 11 amino acids.